This T cell receptor beta chain stems from a study of T-cell reconstitution after alpha-beta-depleted transplantation in children. Study-level findings and limits: It was reported that alpha-beta T cells came from several hundred expanded graft clones (about two months after transplant). After one year, T-cell counts and TCRbeta diversity mostly came from new T cells.

This clonotype has a count of ten or more. Its antigen is unknown. Unique molecular identifiers tagged the TCRbeta library. TCRdb independently ran MiXCR on the PCR reads; one entry per CDR3 protein. Among around 450,000 distinct CDR3 sequences listed, over 9.5% were seen once. This CDR3 is 16 amino acids long. V shed 3 bases, J shed 1 base, and the junction held 7 bases outside the gene matches. Germline V CDR1 and CDR2: MDHEN, SYDVKM. The V call is TRBV28, the J call TRBJ2-7; 9 bases agree with TRBD1. This TCR derives from a child aged 2-15 years with inherited bone marrow failure, due to receive a stem cell transplant. Source: PBMCs, taken before TCRalphabeta/CD19-depleted stem cell transplant. The CDR3 DNA reads as TGTGCCAGCAGTTTCCATTCGGGGACAGGGTCCTACGAGCAGTACTTC. This gives the protein CASSFHSGTGSYEQYF.